This T cell receptor (beta chain) was sequenced for a study of T cell responses to AZD1222 COVID-19 vaccine. V gave up 10 bases and J gave up 6 bases; unmatched junction bases: 24. This CDR3 is built from 18 residues. Germline CDR1 reads MNHEY; CDR2 reads SVGEGT. The method was immunoSEQ multiplex PCR; TCRdb's version includes in-frame clones alone and lacks a portion of them. The sample contains around 140,000 clones, 93% of which appear only once. With regard to this clone: The target antigen is unknown.

Study-level results: Regions 160-218 and 743-854 dominated among vaccine-associated CD4 TCRs spanning spike. It was only after the peak T cell response that any repertoires were sampled.

The sample was peripheral blood, taken on day 0 of AZD1222 vaccination. This receptor was taken from an adult in good health. The V call is TRBV6-2 or TRBV6-3, the J call TRBJ2-7; TRBD2 agrees at 10 bases. The DNA of the CDR3 is TGTGCCACCCGCCCAAGGATCTCACTAGCGGGGAGGGGGAGCGAGCAGTACTTC. This gives the protein CATRPRISLAGRGSEQYF.